This T cell receptor (beta chain) is drawn from a study of T cell responses to AZD1222 COVID-19 vaccine. Sequencing used immunoSEQ multiplex PCR; TCRdb keeps in-frame clones, though not all of them. The sample records about 140,000 clones, roughly 87% being singletons. Study observations and caveats: Two AZD1222 doses significantly raised spike-specific TCR breadth and depth over controls. The study found vaccine-associated CD4 TCRs spanning spike, dominant at 160-218 and 743-854. Repertoire sampling happened only post peak T cell response. Reports say nearly half of spike-specific TCRs go after unmutated variant regions.

This clone was observed once. Its antigen remains unknown. The CDR3 spans 12 residues. Germline CDR1 and CDR2: SEHNR and FQNEAQ (reference sequence). V gave up 3 bases and J gave up 5 bases, with 5 bases separating them. The sample was peripheral blood, taken 28 days after the second dose of the MenACWY control vaccine. This sequence originates from an adult who received the MenACWY meningococcal vaccine as a control. This chain uses TRBV7-9 with TRBJ1-5, with D unresolved. The CDR3 here is CASSFLDQPQHF. DNA for the CDR3: TGTGCCAGCAGCTTTCTTGATCAGCCCCAGCATTTT. The complete variable domain, with remaining parts taken from reference TRBV7-9 and TRBJ1-5, reads DTGVSQNPRHKITKRGQNVTFRCDPISEHNRLYWYRQTLGQGPEFLTYFQNEAQLEKSRLLSDRFSAERPKGSFSTLEIQRTEQGDSAMYLCASSFLDQPQHFGDGTRLSIL.